The TCR beta chain under discussion was sequenced for a study of CD8 T cells in ankylosing spondylitis. Study-level results: What appeared characteristic of ankylosing spondylitis blood was a TCR beta motif of about eight highly homologous variants.

Quantitative 5'-RACE with molecular barcodes generated TCR beta libraries. One entry per CDR3 protein, called by TCRdb with MiXCR from the 5' RACE reads. The sample includes more than 30,000 distinct CDR3 sequences, approximately 10% seen only once; the top ten take 20% to 25%. This clonotype showed up many times. Its antigen is not identified. The CDR3 is made up of 13 amino acids. Trimming cost V 5 bases and J 12 bases, with 20 bases left between them. From germline, CDR1 is SEHNR and CDR2 FQNEAQ (reference sequence). Material: synovial fluid, either unsorted or a sorted T cell fraction (not recorded which). This TCR was sampled from a male donor with ankylosing spondylitis. The rearrangement joins TRBV7-9 to TRBJ2-7, with D possibly being TRBD2 (6 bases). The CDR3 loop is CASSPEAAGLAYF. CDR3 sequence (DNA): TGTGCCAGCAGCCCAGAGGCCGCGGGGCTGGCGTACTTC.